These 28 T cell receptor beta chains were all obtained from the same sample, sequenced in a study of T cell responses to AZD1222 COVID-19 vaccine. Using immunoSEQ multiplex PCR, the repertoire was profiled, and TCRdb retains in-frame clones only, with some absent. Among around 100,000 clones listed, about 91% were seen once. The material was peripheral blood, obtained 28 days after the second AZD1222 dose. The receptors were sampled from an adult who received the AZD1222 COVID-19 vaccine.

J is TRBJ2-3 and V is TRBV4-3, with 12 bases aligning to TRBD2. The CDR3 totals 18 residues. Germline loops: CDR1 LGHNA, CDR2 YSLEER. The V segment lost 0 bases and the J segment 3 bases; nucleotides outside the gene matches: 7. Here the CDR3 DNA reads TGCGCCAGCAGCCAAGATATAGGTACTAGCGGGGGGACAGATACGCAGTATTTT. Its protein is CASSQDIGTSGGTDTQYF.

The chain recombines TRBV6-5 with TRBJ1-1; D is undetermined. The germline gives CDR1 MNHEY, CDR2 SVGAGI. The CDR3 loop spans 12 amino acids. V was cut by 7 bases and J by 0 bases, with 6 bases left in between. The CDR3 DNA reads as TGTGCCAGCACCGGGGTGAACACTGAAGCTTTCTTT. Protein: CASTGVNTEAFF.

V gene TRBV12-5 combines with J gene TRBJ1-2, with 7 bases matching TRBD1. The ends lost 0 bases at V and 4 bases at J; junction bases unmatched: 8. CDR1 is LGHNT and CDR2 is FRNRAP in the germline V gene. This CDR3 comprises 16 residues. The chain's CDR3 is CASGLVPDRVVYGYTF. CDR3 sequence (DNA): TGTGCTAGTGGTTTGGTTCCCGACAGGGTGGTCTATGGCTACACCTTC.

V is TRBV7-9 and J is TRBJ1-1; D is perhaps TRBD1 (6 bases). CDR1 SEHNR and CDR2 FQNEAQ come from the germline V gene (reference sequence). CDR3 length equals 16 residues. Trimming stripped 5 bases from V and 4 bases from J, with 20 bases between. The CDR3 sequence: CASSTWVKGGSTEAFF. Written as DNA, the CDR3 is TGTGCCAGCAGCACCTGGGTAAAGGGGGGGAGCACTGAAGCTTTCTTT.

The chain links TRBV18 to TRBJ1-3; D might be TRBD1 (5 bases). Between the trimmed V and J ends, which lost 1 base and 0 bases, there was a span of 13 bases. CDR1 and CDR2 from the germline V gene are KGHSH and LQKENI. The CDR3 runs to 17 residues. The CDR3 nucleotides are TGTGCCAGCTCACCACTCTTCAGGGCCGACTCTGGAAACACCATATATTTT. Its translation is CASSPLFRADSGNTIYF.

This clone has just a few counts. This same CDR3 is encoded by further DNA sequences in the sample. The chain uses TRBV11-2 and TRBJ1-2; 7 positions agree with TRBD1. J gave up 3 bases and V 5 bases, and 3 bases lay outside the gene matches. Germline V gene lookup returns CDR1 SGHAT and CDR2 FQNNGV. The CDR3 totals 13 residues. CDR3 DNA sequence: TGTGCCAGCAGCCCCGGACAGGACTATGGCTACACCTTC. Protein sequence: CASSPGQDYGYTF.

On this clone: Different DNA sequences within this sample yield the same CDR3. V gene TRBV5-6 combines with J gene TRBJ1-2; no firm D call. Germline values: CDR1 SGHDT, CDR2 YYEEEE. The V end lost 3 bases, the J end lost 3 bases, and 6 bases lay between the germline ends. This CDR3 region has 12 residues. The CDR3 sequence: CASSSGDYGYTF. CDR3 coding DNA: TGTGCCAGCAGCTCGGGAGACTATGGCTACACCTTC.

In its sample, this clone was seen once. The CDR3 region is CASSPSVPAGYTF. Here the CDR3 DNA reads TGTGCCAGCTCACCTTCTGTCCCCGCCGGCTACACCTTC. The chain is built from TRBV18 and TRBJ1-2; no clear D gene. Looked up from germline, CDR1 is KGHSH and CDR2 is LQKENI. The CDR3 runs 13 residues. The ends were cut back, 3 bases at V and 8 bases at J, with 13 bases in the middle.

The chain couples TRBV6-2 or TRBV6-3 to TRBJ2-2, with D possibly called TRBD1 or TRBD2 (5 bases each). The germline V and J ends were trimmed by 4 bases and 2 bases, with 14 bases remaining between them. The germline gives CDR1 MNHEY, CDR2 SVGEGT. The CDR3 is 16 amino acids. CDR3 in amino acids: CASSSPGTANTGELFF. Here the CDR3 DNA reads TGTGCCAGCAGTTCCCCCGGGACCGCCAACACCGGGGAGCTGTTTTTT.

There are a few counts of this clone. V and J are TRBV19 and TRBJ1-5; D gene uncertain. The ends were cut back, 7 bases at V and 6 bases at J, with 19 bases in the middle. This CDR3 is built from 15 residues. The germline V gene has CDR1 LNHDA and CDR2 SQIVND (reference sequence). The CDR3 DNA sequence: TGTGCCAGTACCCCGGAGAGCGGACCTGGTCAGCCCCAGCATTTT. Translating it yields CASTPESGPGQPQHF.

This clone was seen just once. The CDR3 DNA follows: TGTGCCAGCAGTTACTCGTCGGGGAATCAGCCCCAGCATTTT. This gives the protein CASSYSSGNQPQHF. The chain is built from TRBV6-5 and TRBJ1-5; no firm D call. Germline V gene data show CDR1 as MNHEY and CDR2 as SVGAGI. The CDR3 totals 14 residues. The ends were cut back, 0 bases at V and 4 bases at J, with 7 bases in the middle.

This clone was observed many times. The chain is built from TRBV3-1 (or the pseudogene TRBV3-2) and TRBJ2-2; the match to TRBD1 covers 9 bases. Germline values: CDR1 LGHDT, CDR2 YNNKEL (reference sequence). After removal of 4 bases from V and 5 bases from J, the junction contained 11 bases not matched to a gene. This CDR3 is built from 17 residues. This CDR3 reads CASSLKSPGQGTGELFF. The DNA of the CDR3 is TGTGCCAGCAGCCTGAAGAGTCCGGGACAGGGAACCGGGGAGCTGTTTTTT.

The rearrangement uses TRBV5-1 and TRBJ1-6; the match to TRBD1 covers 7 bases. With 0 bases clipped from V and 5 bases from J, the junction kept 5 bases outside the gene matches. The CDR3 consists of 16 residues. Germline CDR1 and CDR2: SGHRS and YFSETQ. The CDR3 bases are TGCGCCAGCAGCTTGGAGATACAGGGGAATAATTCACCCCTCCACTTT. Its translation: CASSLEIQGNNSPLHF.

The chain is built from TRBV6-7 and TRBJ2-5; D not certain. TRBV6-7 is recorded as an ORF, its role being uncertain. This CDR3 has 11 amino acids. The V end lost 8 bases, the J end lost 2 bases, and 6 bases lay between the germline ends. Here the CDR3 reads CASGPQETQYF. CDR3 sequence (DNA): TGTGCCAGCGGACCTCAAGAGACCCAGTACTTC.

The chain carries TRBV5-6 and TRBJ2-7; D perhaps matches TRBD1 (6 bases). The CDR3 extends over 13 amino acids. Germline V gene sequence: CDR1 SGHDT, CDR2 YYEEEE. V gave up 7 bases and J gave up 2 bases, with 13 bases separating them. Here the CDR3 reads CASGPWGPYEQYF. CDR3 DNA: TGTGCCAGCGGCCCATGGGGGCCCTACGAGCAGTACTTC.

This clone was detected only a few times. The rearrangement links TRBV28 to TRBJ1-4; 7 positions agree with TRBD1. The germline V gene has CDR1 MDHEN and CDR2 SYDVKM. Unmatched junction bases numbered 10, after V lost 6 bases and J lost 0 bases. This CDR3 comprises 17 residues. This CDR3 reads CASSAGTALTTNEKLFF. CDR3 DNA: TGTGCCAGCAGCGCCGGGACAGCCCTTACAACTAATGAAAAACTGTTTTTT. The full variable domain, rest sourced from reference TRBV28 and TRBJ1-4, is DVKVTQSSRYLVKRTGEKVFLECVQDMDHENMFWYRQDPGLGLRLIYFSYDVKMKEKGDIPEGYSVSREKKERFSLILESASTNQTSMYLCASSAGTALTTNEKLFFGSGTQLSVL.

The chain combines TRBV12-5 with TRBJ1-4; D is undetermined. The germline gives CDR1 LGHNT, CDR2 FRNRAP. The CDR3 extends over 16 amino acids. The V end lost 0 bases, the J end lost 3 bases, and 11 bases lay between the germline ends. CDR3 bases: TGTGCTAGTGGTTTGGTACTCCAGGCCCCTAATGAAAAACTGTTTTTT. This sequence encodes CASGLVLQAPNEKLFF.

The chain employs TRBV10-1 and TRBJ2-3; D possibly uses TRBD1 or TRBD2 (5 bases each). Trimming cost V 3 bases and J 0 bases, with 10 bases left between them. Per the germline V gene, CDR1 is WNHNN and CDR2 is SYGVQD (reference sequence). The CDR3 loop spans 15 amino acids. The CDR3, as DNA: TGCGCCAGCAGTGACGGGGCAGCTAGCACAGATACGCAGTATTTT. Its translation: CASSDGAASTDTQYF.

V gene TRBV5-1 combines with J gene TRBJ2-1; D might be TRBD1 or TRBD2, each matching 5 bases. CDR1 and CDR2 (germline): SGHRS, YFSETQ. The CDR3 sequence is 16 residues long. Trimming took off 0 bases at V and 4 bases at J, with 14 bases between the two ends. CDR3 sequence reads: CASSLVTGTEYNEQFF. CDR3 nucleotides: TGCGCCAGCAGCTTGGTTACCGGGACGGAATACAATGAGCAGTTCTTC.

The chain combines TRBV13 with TRBJ1-1; D gene ambiguous. V was trimmed by 5 bases and J by 6 bases, leaving 10 bases between them. Germline V gives CDR1 PRHDT, CDR2 FYEKMQ (reference sequence). The length of the CDR3 is 12 residues. CDR3 loop: CASSLRRAEAFF. CDR3 coding DNA: TGTGCCAGCAGCCTCCGGCGCGCTGAAGCTTTCTTT.

The V and J genes are TRBV19 and TRBJ1-5; the match to TRBD1 covers 8 bases. CDR1 and CDR2 from the germline V gene are LNHDA and SQIVND (reference sequence). J gave up 5 bases and V 2 bases, and 5 bases lay outside the gene matches. The CDR3 spans 15 residues. The CDR3 DNA reads TGTGCCAGTAGTATATCAGCCAGGGGGCATCAGCCCCAGCATTTT. Its protein is CASSISARGHQPQHF.

This clone has only a few counts. V is TRBV3-1 (or the pseudogene TRBV3-2) and J is TRBJ2-1, with TRBD1 as a possible D gene (5 bases). CDR1 LGHDT and CDR2 YNNKEL come from the germline V gene (reference sequence). The CDR3 extends over 15 amino acids. V shed 1 base and J shed 2 bases, with 9 bases lying between them. DNA of the CDR3: TGTGCCAGCAGCCAAGGGCAGGGCCCCTACAATGAGCAGTTCTTC. Translating it yields CASSQGQGPYNEQFF.

The chain links TRBV5-6 to TRBJ2-3; D tentatively reads TRBD1 or TRBD2 (5 bases each). CDR1 SGHDT and CDR2 YYEEEE come from the germline V gene. The CDR3 has 16 residues. Trimming stripped 4 bases from V and 1 base from J, with 16 bases between. CDR3 amino acids: CASSRWGSSGTDTQYF. CDR3 DNA: TGTGCCAGCAGCCGCTGGGGGTCTTCAGGCACAGATACGCAGTATTTT. Complete variable domain (other parts from reference TRBV5-6 and TRBJ2-3): DAGVTQSPTHLIKTRGQQVTLRCSPKSGHDTVSWYQQALGQGPQFIFQYYEEEERQRGNFPDRFSGHQFPNYSSELNVNALLLGDSALYLCASSRWGSSGTDTQYFGPGTRLTVL.

The chain uses TRBV28 and TRBJ2-1; 10 bases align to TRBD1. The V gene end was trimmed by 9 bases and the J gene end by 6 bases; junction bases not matched to a gene: 11. The germline V gene has CDR1 MDHEN and CDR2 SYDVKM. This CDR3 has 15 residues. The CDR3 loop is CASGPGTGVFNEQFF. The CDR3, as DNA: TGTGCCAGTGGTCCTGGGACAGGGGTTTTCAATGAGCAGTTCTTC.

CDR3 sequence reads: CASSLGQGNGYTF. The CDR3 region has the DNA TGCGCCAGCAGCTTGGGACAGGGGAATGGCTACACCTTC. V usage is TRBV5-1 and J usage is TRBJ1-2; 8 positions match TRBD1. Germline V gene sequence: CDR1 SGHRS, CDR2 YFSETQ. The CDR3 length is 13 residues. V was clipped by 0 bases and J by 6 bases; unmatched bases: 1.

The chain has TRBV19 and TRBJ1-5, with a weak D call TRBD1 (6 bases). Trimming stripped 5 bases from V and 5 bases from J, with 16 bases between. The length of the CDR3 is 15 residues. CDR1 is LNHDA, CDR2 SQIVND, per germline (reference sequence). The CDR3 here is CASSFYNRDDQPQHF. Written as DNA, the CDR3 is TGTGCCAGTAGTTTCTATAACAGGGACGATCAGCCCCAGCATTTT.

V usage is TRBV5-6 and J usage is TRBJ2-6, with D possibly TRBD1 on 5 matching bases. Germline V gene lookup returns CDR1 SGHDT and CDR2 YYEEEE. The CDR3 consists of 14 residues. V was cut by 4 bases and J by 4 bases, with 9 bases left in between. The CDR3 region is CASSPGYGANVLTF. DNA of the CDR3: TGTGCCAGCAGCCCAGGGTACGGGGCCAACGTCCTGACTTTC.

The chain combines TRBV4-3 with TRBJ1-1; D is uncertain. The CDR3 contains 14 residues. Germline assignment: CDR1 LGHNA and CDR2 YSLEER. Trimming took off 4 bases at V and 1 base at J, with 10 bases between the two ends. The CDR3 loop reads CASSLDGRNTEAFF. In DNA, the CDR3 is TGCGCCAGCAGCCTCGACGGACGGAACACTGAAGCTTTCTTT.